The rows below give T cell receptor beta chains drawn from one sample of a study of T and B cells in COVID-19 patients. TCRdb re-derived calls from the multiplex PCR reads in MiXCR, one entry per CDR3 protein. The sample lists about 16,000 distinct CDR3 sequences; about 30% were seen once. Sequencing was done on a sample of blood. These TCRs come from a human donor who had recovered from COVID-19. Each CDR3 is given with its conserved first and last residue. D genes are given only for firm matches. Expanded clones are given a class, and other clones once, few, many or no size at all.

v_call: TRBV6-5
d_call: TRBD2
j_call: TRBJ2-7
clone_size: many
cdr3_nt: TGTGCCAGCAGCCAAAACTGGCGGGGGGCCTACGAGCAGTACTTC
cdr3_aa: CASSQNWRGAYEQYF

v_call: TRBV12-3/TRBV12-4
d_call: TRBD2
j_call: TRBJ2-7
clone_size: NA
cdr3_nt: TGTGCCAGCAGGGGGCTGCGGGAGGGTACCTACGAGCAGTACTTC
cdr3_aa: CASRGLREGTYEQYF

v_call: TRBV6-2/TRBV6-3
d_call: NA
j_call: TRBJ2-2
clone_size: medium-sized
cdr3_nt: TGTGCCAGCAAGGGGTACCTTCCACCCGGGGAGCTGTTTTTT
cdr3_aa: CASKGYLPPGELFF

v_call: TRBV18
d_call: NA
j_call: TRBJ1-5
clone_size: NA
cdr3_nt: TGTGCCAGCTCCCCCCTCCGGGACACCGGGGGTCAGCCCCAGCATTTT
cdr3_aa: CASSPLRDTGGQPQHF

v_call: TRBV5-4
d_call: NA
j_call: TRBJ2-6
clone_size: many
cdr3_nt: TGTGCCAGCAGCTCGTTCGCTGGGGCCAACGTCCTGACTTTC
cdr3_aa: CASSSFAGANVLTF

v_call: TRBV12-3/TRBV12-4
d_call: NA
j_call: TRBJ1-3
clone_size: NA
cdr3_nt: TGTGCCAGCAGTTTTATGATCCTAGGAAGCTCTGGAAACACCATATATTTT
cdr3_aa: CASSFMILGSSGNTIYF

v_call: TRBV5-1
d_call: NA
j_call: TRBJ1-1
clone_size: NA
cdr3_nt: TGCGCCAGCAGCCATCAAGGCTCTATGAACACTGAAGCTTTCTTT
cdr3_aa: CASSHQGSMNTEAFF

v_call: TRBV14
d_call: NA
j_call: TRBJ1-2
clone_size: NA
cdr3_nt: TGTGCCAGCAGCCTCACACAAAGCTATGGCTACACCTTC
cdr3_aa: CASSLTQSYGYTF

v_call: TRBV7-2
d_call: TRBD1
j_call: TRBJ2-5
clone_size: NA
cdr3_nt: TGTGCCAGCAGCCCTGACAGGGGAACCCAAGAGACCCAGTACTTC
cdr3_aa: CASSPDRGTQETQYF

v_call: TRBV11-1
d_call: NA
j_call: TRBJ2-7
clone_size: many
cdr3_nt: TGTGCCAGCACCCACAGCCGGGGCGGAGAATACGAGCAGTACTTC
cdr3_aa: CASTHSRGGEYEQYF

v_call: TRBV14
d_call: NA
j_call: TRBJ2-5
clone_size: few
cdr3_nt: TGTGCCAGCAGCCGAATGGACAGATTGCGAGAGACCCAGTACTTC
cdr3_aa: CASSRMDRLRETQYF

v_call: TRBV20-1
d_call: TRBD2
j_call: TRBJ2-3
clone_size: NA
cdr3_nt: TGCAGTGCTAGAGATCCAGCGGGGGCCACAGATACGCAGTATTTT
cdr3_aa: CSARDPAGATDTQYF

v_call: TRBV6-4
d_call: NA
j_call: TRBJ1-1
clone_size: NA
cdr3_nt: TGTGCCAGCAGAGGTCGCGGGGGCTCTGAAGCTTTCTTT
cdr3_aa: CASRGRGGSEAFF

v_call: TRBV12-3/TRBV12-4
d_call: NA
j_call: TRBJ1-5
clone_size: few
cdr3_nt: TGTGCCAGCAGTTTGATTCCTAATCAGCCCCAGCATTTT
cdr3_aa: CASSLIPNQPQHF

v_call: TRBV15
d_call: TRBD1
j_call: TRBJ2-7
clone_size: NA
cdr3_nt: TGTGCCACCAGCAGGCTTTGGGACAGGGGATCGAACGAGCAGTACTTC
cdr3_aa: CATSRLWDRGSNEQYF

v_call: TRBV7-9
d_call: NA
j_call: TRBJ2-7
clone_size: few
cdr3_nt: TGTGCCAGCAGCTTACTCGGCAGGGACGAGCAGTACTTC
cdr3_aa: CASSLLGRDEQYF

v_call: TRBV19
d_call: TRBD2
j_call: TRBJ2-3
clone_size: many
cdr3_nt: TGTGCCAGTAGACAACCGGCGGGGGTCCCCACAGATACGCAGTATTTT
cdr3_aa: CASRQPAGVPTDTQYF

v_call: TRBV20-1
d_call: NA
j_call: TRBJ1-2
clone_size: NA
cdr3_nt: TGCAGTGCTAGACGAAAGGACACATTCTATGGCTACACCTTC
cdr3_aa: CSARRKDTFYGYTF

v_call: TRBV7-3
d_call: TRBD1
j_call: TRBJ2-7
clone_size: NA
cdr3_nt: TGTGCCAGCAGCTTGGGACAGGCCCCTAACGAGCAGTACTTC
cdr3_aa: CASSLGQAPNEQYF

v_call: TRBV6-2/TRBV6-3
d_call: TRBD2
j_call: TRBJ2-3
clone_size: NA
cdr3_nt: TGTGCCATCTATAGCGGGGGCACAGATACGCAGTATTTT
cdr3_aa: CAIYSGGTDTQYF

v_call: TRBV6-5
d_call: TRBD1
j_call: TRBJ2-3
clone_size: medium-sized
cdr3_nt: TGTGCCAGCATCGGGACAGGGAGACAAGATACGCAGTATTTT
cdr3_aa: CASIGTGRQDTQYF

v_call: TRBV27
d_call: TRBD2
j_call: TRBJ2-1
clone_size: medium-sized
cdr3_nt: TGTGCCAGCTCGAGCACTAGCGGTGGCAATGAGCAGTTCTTC
cdr3_aa: CASSSTSGGNEQFF

v_call: TRBV5-5
d_call: TRBD2
j_call: TRBJ2-1
clone_size: few
cdr3_nt: TGTGCCAGCAGCTTACTGACTAGCGGGGGGGGCTGGCAGTTCTTC
cdr3_aa: CASSLLTSGGGWQFF

v_call: TRBV7-2
d_call: TRBD2
j_call: TRBJ2-5
clone_size: once
cdr3_nt: TGTGCCAGCAGCTTAATCAGGAATAGCGGGGTTGTGGAGACCCAGTACTTC
cdr3_aa: CASSLIRNSGVVETQYF